These 10 T cell receptor beta chains were all obtained from the same sample, sequenced in a study of OX40 agonist ivuxolimab in advanced cancers. The method was immunoSEQ multiplex PCR; TCRdb's version includes in-frame clones alone and lacks a portion of them. The sample carries tens of thousands of clones, just over 90% recorded once. Sequencing was performed on CD4+ or CD8+ T cells sorted from blood, taken in a trial of the OX40 agonist ivuxolimab. These receptors came from an adult with an advanced solid tumor such as melanoma, head and neck, liver or kidney cancer.

The J gene is TRBJ1-6, the V gene TRBV5-1; D not resolved. CDR3 size: 13 residues. Per germline, CDR1 SGHRS and CDR2 YFSETQ. V lost 7 bases to trimming and J lost 2 bases, with 7 bases between them. The CDR3 region is CASGETYNSPLHF. The CDR3 DNA reads TGCGCCAGCGGCGAGACCTATAATTCACCCCTCCACTTT.

The V and J genes are TRBV6-4 and TRBJ2-6; D is unclear. The CDR3 length is 18 residues. V gave up 0 bases and J gave up 0 bases, with 12 bases separating them. Germline V gene lookup returns CDR1 MRHNA and CDR2 SNTAGT. CDR3 region: CASSDSILVLSGANVLTF. The DNA of the CDR3 is TGTGCCAGCAGTGACTCGATCCTAGTTCTCTCTGGGGCCAACGTCCTGACTTTC.

V and J are TRBV7-3 and TRBJ2-3; D unresolved. CDR3 length equals 15 residues. Germline V gives CDR1 SGHTA, CDR2 FQGTGA. V lost 1 base, J lost 4 bases, and 12 bases lay in between. In nucleotides, the CDR3 is TGTGCCAGCAGCTTAAACCCCTCTTGGGCAGATACGCAGTATTTT. It yields the protein CASSLNPSWADTQYF. The full variable domain, rest sourced from reference TRBV7-3 and TRBJ2-3, is GAGVSQTPSNKVTEKGKYVELRCDPISGHTALYWYRQSLGQGPEFLIYFQGTGAADDSGLPNDRFFAVRPEGSVSTLKIQRTERGDSAVYLCASSLNPSWADTQYFGPGTRLTVL.

This chain connects TRBV21-1 to TRBJ1-3. TRBV21-1 is deemed a pseudogene. The CDR3 contains 13 residues. The CDR3 loop reads CASSSPAGNTIYF. CDR3 DNA sequence: TGTGCCAGCAGCAGCCCGGCTGGAAACACCATATATTTT.

This sequence joins TRBV7-2 and TRBJ2-3, with D possibly called TRBD1 or TRBD2 (6 bases each). Germline-derived CDR1 and CDR2 are SGHTA and FQGNSA. The CDR3 runs 17 residues. V lost 0 bases and J lost 0, with 13 bases in between. The CDR3 loop is CASSLAPGAGSTDTQYF. CDR3 coding DNA: TGTGCCAGCAGCTTAGCCCCAGGGGCGGGGAGCACAGATACGCAGTATTTT.

CDR3 protein: CASSLNWSEAFF. The DNA of the CDR3 is TGTGCCAGCAGCTTAAACTGGAGTGAAGCTTTCTTT. The J gene is TRBJ1-1, the V gene TRBV11-2, with D unresolved. The CDR3 consists of 12 residues. Germline assignment: CDR1 SGHAT and CDR2 FQNNGV. V was clipped by 2 bases and J by 7 bases, with 8 bases between them.

This sequence joins TRBV19 and TRBJ2-1; TRBD2 matches at 15 bases. The CDR3 totals 17 residues. Germline CDR1 LNHDA, CDR2 SQIVND (reference sequence). The junction had 8 bases not matched to a gene; V was cut back by 5 bases and J by 6 bases. This chain's CDR3 is CASSRGTSGGLGNEQFF. CDR3 coding DNA: TGTGCCAGTAGTCGAGGGACTAGCGGGGGGCTCGGCAATGAGCAGTTCTTC.

This chain uses TRBV7-3 with TRBJ2-7; no clear D gene. Looked up from germline, CDR1 is SGHTA and CDR2 is FQGTGA. The ends were cut back, 2 bases at V and 3 bases at J, with 8 bases in the middle. The CDR3 is 13 amino acids. CDR3 sequence: CASSLERSYEQYF. For the CDR3, the DNA is TGTGCCAGCAGCTTAGAACGGAGCTACGAGCAGTACTTC. The entire variable domain, with the rest obtained from reference TRBV7-3 and TRBJ2-7, is as follows: GAGVSQTPSNKVTEKGKYVELRCDPISGHTALYWYRQSLGQGPEFLIYFQGTGAADDSGLPNDRFFAVRPEGSVSTLKIQRTERGDSAVYLCASSLERSYEQYFGPGTRLTVT.

The chain employs TRBV5-1 and TRBJ2-3, with D possibly TRBD2 on 6 matching bases. V dropped 5 bases and J dropped 0 bases, with 7 bases sitting between them. The CDR3 consists of 13 residues. The germline V gene encodes CDR1 SGHRS and CDR2 YFSETQ. The CDR3 is CASREGSTDTQYF. The DNA of the CDR3 is TGCGCCAGCAGGGAGGGAAGCACAGATACGCAGTATTTT.

V gene TRBV2 combines with J gene TRBJ2-1; D unresolved. This CDR3 contains 10 residues. Trimming removed 6 bases at V and 6 bases at J, with 3 bases between. Germline-derived CDR1 and CDR2 are SNHLY and FYNNEI. The DNA for the CDR3 is TGTGCCAGCAGGGTCAATGAGCAGTTCTTC. It translates to CASRVNEQFF.